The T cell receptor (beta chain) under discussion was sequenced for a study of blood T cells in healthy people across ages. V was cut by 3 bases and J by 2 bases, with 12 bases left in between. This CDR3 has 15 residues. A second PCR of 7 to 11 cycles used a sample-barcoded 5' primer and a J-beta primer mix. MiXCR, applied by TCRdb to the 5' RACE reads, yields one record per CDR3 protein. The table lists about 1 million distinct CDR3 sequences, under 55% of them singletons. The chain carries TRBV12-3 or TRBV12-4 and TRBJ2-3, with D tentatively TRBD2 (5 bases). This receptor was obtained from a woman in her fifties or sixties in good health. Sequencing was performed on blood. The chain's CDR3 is CASSFLSGDTDTQYF. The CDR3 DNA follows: TGTGCCAGCAGTTTCCTAAGCGGAGACACAGATACGCAGTATTTT.